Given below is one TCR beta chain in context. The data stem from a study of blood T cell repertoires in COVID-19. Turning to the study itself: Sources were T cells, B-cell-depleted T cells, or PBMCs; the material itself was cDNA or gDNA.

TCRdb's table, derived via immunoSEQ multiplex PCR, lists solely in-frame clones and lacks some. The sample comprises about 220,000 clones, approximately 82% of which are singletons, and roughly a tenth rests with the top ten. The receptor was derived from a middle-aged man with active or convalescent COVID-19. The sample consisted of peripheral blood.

The CDR3 region is CASPRDTHFKDTQYF. CDR3 sequence (DNA): TGTGCCAGCCCCCGGGACACGCACTTTAAGGATACGCAGTATTTT. This sequence joins TRBV21-1 and TRBJ2-3; TRBD1, the table's D call, was not compared with the DNA. TRBV21-1 is given as a pseudogene. This CDR3 comprises 15 residues.